This T cell receptor (beta chain) derives from a study of molecular identifiers for immune sequencing clone quantification. Whole-study results and caveats: The study found clones above 20 RNA copies held over 99% of effector molecules and under 1% in naive cells.

From the PCR reads, TCRdb called clonotypes with MiXCR, one entry per CDR3 protein. The sample includes about 640,000 distinct CDR3 sequences, less than 20% of them seen just once. This clonotype came up many times. Its specificity is unknown. The germline CDR1 and CDR2 sequences are SGHRS and YFSETQ. CDR3 length: 15 residues. Trimming left V 0 bases short and J 2 bases short, with 10 bases between. The sequence came from a human donor in good health. Some libraries in this study had Jurkat cell RNA spiked in. The chain combines TRBV5-1 with TRBJ2-3; tentatively, D is TRBD2 (7 bases). Source material: naive CD8+ T cells from blood, with Jurkat cell RNA spiked in. Subset described: FACS-sorted CD8+CD4-CCR7+CD45RA+ naive T cells. The CDR3 bases are TGCGCCAGCAGCTTGGAGGGGGGGTACACAGATACGCAGTATTTT. Translation: CASSLEGGYTDTQYF.